The entry below describes one TCR beta chain. It lacks a known antigen. Within one base of it there is no much larger clone, and no base qualities were kept. This sample is part of a study of PD-1 blockade in classical Hodgkin lymphoma (dated by TCRdb to about 2020). The study in broad terms: Nivolumab dosing was 3 mg/kg intravenously every 2 weeks, continuing until either disease progression or unacceptable toxicity. The study used CyTOF and TCR beta sequencing to define a peripheral blood immune signature of response to PD-1 blockade in classical Hodgkin lymphoma. Study-level results and caveats: Baseline TCR diversity was reported to be lower in newly diagnosed patients than in healthy donors, and even lower in relapsed/refractory patients. A significant rise by C4D1 was seen in CD4+ but not CD8+ TCR diversity (p=0.0027 vs p=0.16), with the rise being most apparent in complete responders (p=0.02). Only a single clinical trial cohort was studied, and what caused the repertoire differences, possibly disease activity or prior therapy, remained undefined. Trial patients with a complete response had baseline diversity similar to that of newly diagnosed patients, while partial responders and progressors had significantly lower diversity. Lower diversity was observed in patients in whom nivolumab was started less than 1 year after ASCT, and these patients were excluded from later analyses so that confounding by immune reconstitution would be avoided.

The sample's time point label, in plain terms: cycle 4 day 1 (C4D1), after about 6 weeks of nivolumab. Every trial patient had relapsed following autologous stem cell transplantation, and prior brentuximab vedotin exposure was what differed among cohorts A, B and C. The trial cohort included around 60 patients with relapsed/refractory classical Hodgkin lymphoma, and each patient had a best overall response of complete response, partial response or progressive disease. Single-agent nivolumab was administered to trial patients in the multi-cohort phase II CheckMate 205 trial. An independent review committee assessed best overall response by applying the 2007 International Working Group response criteria. Trial PBMCs were collected just before the start of nivolumab (C1D1) and during therapy at cycle 2 day 1 and cycle 4 day 1. After peripheral blood was drawn into 8 mL Vacutainer Cell Preparation Tubes, PBMCs were isolated by centrifugation and then cryopreserved.

Reading from cysteine to phenylalanine, the CDR3 counts 18 amino acids. Just CDR3 DNA is preserved here, 54 bases in frame from base 1. Clipping removes 3 bases from V and 0 bases from J, with 9 as the unmatched junction base count. The germline V gene provides CDR1 ENHRY and CDR2 SYGVKD. Genomic DNA was isolated using the Qiagen DNeasy kit from unsorted PBMCs as well as from negatively selected CD4+ and CD8+ fractions. TCR beta CDR3 regions were subjected to amplification by immunoSEQ multiplex PCR with primers that anneal to V and J segments. A synthetic immune receptor repertoire was used to minimize amplification bias, and any remaining bias was removed computationally after sequencing. The original pipeline was this. Repertoire diversity was quantified as the Shannon entropy index using custom Python scripts. The unsorted, CD4+ and CD8+ repertoires were each analyzed separately, with the exception of combined analyses, where CD4+ and CD8+ sequences were merged in silico. Clonal expansion was defined as at least a 2-fold frequency increase after treatment relative to C1D1, with a pseudocount of 0.5 for undetected baseline clones. Singleton clones were defined as clones with 0 or 1 copy at C1D1, and non-singleton clones were defined as clones with 2 or more copies. By matching protein sequences in sorted samples from the same patient, clones expanded in unsorted samples were annotated as CD4+, CD8+ or unknown. Wilcoxon tests on paired samples were used to test diversity changes from C1D1 to C4D1. TCRdb limited this immuneACCESS table to in-frame rearrangements with V and J called. A share of clones is missing; checked studies link under half to unresolved V genes, and the rest is unexplained. From that table come the V and J calls and clone size; the DNA was used to work out D and trimming. The sample table holds about 21,000 clones, of which approximately 85% were seen once. The ten biggest clones cover about 14% of the sample.

Sample: peripheral blood mononuclear cells (PBMCs), taken before the fourth cycle of nivolumab. The chain is made from TRBV10-3 and TRBJ2-3; 10 central nucleotides agree with TRBD2. This sequence originates from a human donor with classical Hodgkin lymphoma. This receptor carries the CDR3 CAISDPLAGAPSTDTQYF. The DNA sequence is TGTGCCATCAGTGATCCCCTAGCGGGGGCCCCTAGCACAGATACGCAGTATTTT.